This T cell receptor (beta chain) stems from a study of T cells in Graves' hyperthyroidism and ophthalmopathy. Study-level points and caveats: Blood also contained most expanded thyroid clonotypes above 0.001.

In its sample, this clonotype was seen many times. No antigen is known for it. Diagnoses were made from clinical symptoms, serum measures (thyroxine and TRAb), thyroid ultrasound and orbital computed tomography. TCR beta CDR3 region amplification was performed from RNA transcripts. The HTBI primer set served for first-round RT-PCR of the TCR CDR3. TCRdb reanalysed the multiplex PCR reads using MiXCR and keeps one entry per CDR3 protein. The sample includes a few hundred thousand distinct CDR3 sequences, around 19% seen only once; the top ten take around 47%. Germline V lookup: CDR1 DFQATT, CDR2 SNEGSKA (reference sequence). The CDR3 consists of 14 residues. V shed 5 bases and J 2 bases; nucleotides not matched to a gene: 7.

The specimen sequenced was blood. This receptor was identified in a man between 40 and 49 years old with Graves' hyperthyroidism. V gene TRBV20-1 combines with J gene TRBJ2-7; 9 nucleotides line up with TRBD2. The CDR3: CSARGASGAYEQYF. CDR3 bases: TGCAGTGCTCGCGGGGCTAGCGGGGCCTACGAGCAGTACTTC.